The following is a TCR beta chain sequence with its context. These data belong to a study of blood T cell repertoires in COVID-19. Repertoires were generated with immunoSEQ multiplex PCR, while TCRdb's copy carries only in-frame clones and drops some. The sample contains 200,000 to 250,000 clones, 80% to 85% of which appear only once. J lost 2 bases, V lost 6 bases, and 6 bases had no gene match. The CDR3 extends over 15 amino acids. Germline CDR1 MNHEY, CDR2 SMNVEV (reference sequence). The specimen sequenced was peripheral blood. The chain is built from TRBV27 and TRBJ1-5; 8 bases line up with TRBD1. The TCR sequence derives from a woman aged 60-75 years with acute or convalescent COVID-19. In nucleotides, the CDR3 is TGTGCCAGCAGACGGACAGGGAATGGCAATCAGCCCCAGCATTTT. The encoded protein is CASRRTGNGNQPQHF.